The clone carrying this T cell receptor (beta chain) was seen more than once but under ten times. The sample comes from a study of early T cells in non-severe SARS-CoV-2 infection. As for the study in general: Sequencing targeted bulk RNA from unsorted whole blood, leaving chains unpaired.

Unique molecular identifier tags were affixed to discrete cDNA molecules. TCRdb passed the 5' RACE reads through MiXCR, listing each CDR3 protein once. The profile shows 45,000 to 75,000 distinct CDR3 sequences, over 9.5% of them singletons. This CDR3 is 13 amino acids long. Germline lookup yields CDR1 SGDLS and CDR2 YYNGEE. V dropped 5 bases and J dropped 6; count of bases not matched to a gene: 5. Sequenced: whole blood. The chain carries TRBV9 and TRBJ1-1, with 9 bases identical to TRBD1. The clonotype comes from an adult who was a healthcare worker with PCR-confirmed SARS-CoV-2 infection or an uninfected control (not recorded which). The CDR3 bases are TGTGCCAGCAGGTCCTGGACAGGGGCTGAAGCTTTCTTT. Its translation is CASRSWTGAEAFF.